Detailed here is one TCR beta chain. Germline CDR1 reads MDHEN; CDR2 reads SYDVKM. Trimming shortened V by 7 bases and J by 6 bases, and 10 bases separated the two germline ends. The CDR3 is 12 amino acids. The data derive from a study of shared clonotypes between healthy human individuals. Turning to the study itself: Sampling drew on donors who were a couple of women and three men aged 18 to 49.

The protocol was immunoSEQ multiplex PCR, while the TCRdb copy is restricted to in-frame clones and leaves out a portion. The sample yields more than 1 million clones, roughly 74% seen once. The V gene is TRBV28, the J gene TRBJ1-5; D is unclear. The clonotype originates from a man aged 18 to 30 in good health. Some clones in this sample may be carry-over from other donors' samples. Material for sequencing was memory CD4+ T cells from PBMCs. Sample subset: CD45RA-negative fraction. The CDR3: CASTSPGQPQHF. CDR3 bases: TGTGCCAGCACTAGCCCGGGTCAGCCCCAGCATTTT.